This entry lists 9 T cell receptor beta chains sequenced from one sample in a study of blood T cell repertoires in COVID-19 (dated by TCRdb to the early 2020s). Libraries were prepared through the immunoSEQ multiplex PCR assay. What TCRdb holds here is the immuneACCESS table cut down to in-frame rearrangements. Part of the clones is not present; checked against another copy, under half of the missing clones reflect an unresolved V gene, and the others are unexplained. A total of about 230,000 clones appear in this sample, nearly 85% of them only once. The ten top clones hold around 1.3% of the sample. What was sequenced was peripheral blood. The receptors here all came from a woman in her thirties with COVID-19, enrolled during active disease.

The gene calls are TRBV19 and TRBJ1-6; 8 nucleotides match TRBD1. The CDR3 is 13 amino acids. V lost 3 bases and J lost 8; bases outside the gene matches: 0. The germline V gene has CDR1 LNHDA and CDR2 SQIVND (reference sequence). The DNA of the CDR3 is TGTGCCAGTAGTATCAGGGGGCATTCACCCCTCCACTTT. Encoded protein: CASSIRGHSPLHF.

This chain joins TRBV3-1 (or the pseudogene TRBV3-2) and TRBJ2-2, with 9 positions matching TRBD1. This CDR3 has 18 amino acids. The trim removed 0 bases at V and 6 bases at J, leaving 11 bases unmatched. Germline assignment: CDR1 LGHDT and CDR2 YNNKEL (reference sequence). The CDR3 DNA follows: TGTGCCAGCAGCCAAGATCTGGGACAGGGTGTGATTTCCGGGGAGCTGTTTTTT. Residues: CASSQDLGQGVISGELFF.

The V call is TRBV2, the J call TRBJ1-4; D remains ambiguous. The CDR3 has 16 amino acids. Trimming shortened V by 5 bases and J by 3 bases, and 16 bases separated the two germline ends. Germline-derived CDR1 and CDR2 are SNHLY and FYNNEI. The CDR3 spells CASSRGGGGANEKLFF. CDR3 in DNA: TGTGCCAGCAGTCGCGGAGGAGGAGGCGCTAATGAAAAACTGTTTTTT.

The chain joins TRBV5-4 to TRBJ2-1; 7 bases agree with TRBD1. Germline CDR1 is SGHNT and CDR2 is YYREEE (reference sequence). The trim removed 4 bases at V and 9 bases at J, leaving 10 bases unmatched. This CDR3 is 14 amino acids long. Here the CDR3 DNA reads TGTGCCAGCAGCCTCGCCCAGGGGGTGGGTGAGCAGTTCTTC. Its protein is CASSLAQGVGEQFF.

This rearrangement joins TRBV14 to TRBJ2-2; no clear D gene. Trimming removed 4 bases from V and 3 bases from J, with 6 bases in between. The germline V gene encodes CDR1 SGHDN and CDR2 FVKESK. CDR3 length: 13 amino acids. CDR3: CASSPQYTGELFF. CDR3 in DNA: TGTGCCAGCAGCCCCCAGTACACCGGGGAGCTGTTTTTT.

The rearrangement uses TRBV7-9 and TRBJ2-5; the match to TRBD2 covers 8 bases. The CDR3 runs to 14 residues. The germline V gene has CDR1 SEHNR and CDR2 FQNEAQ (reference sequence). Trimming cost V 5 bases and J 3 bases; bases outside gene matches: 5. CDR3 nucleotides: TGTGCCAGCAGCCCCCCGCGGGGGGAAGAGACCCAGTACTTC. It yields the protein CASSPPRGEETQYF.

This chain links TRBV2 with TRBJ2-2; 7 bases are shared with TRBD1. This CDR3 region has 16 residues. CDR1 SNHLY and CDR2 FYNNEI come from the germline V gene. After removal of 3 bases from V and 1 base from J, the junction contained 5 bases not matched to a gene. CDR3: CASSDRGPRNTGELFF. CDR3 coding DNA: TGTGCCAGCAGTGATAGGGGGCCTCGGAACACCGGGGAGCTGTTTTTT.

This sequence joins TRBV5-1 and TRBJ1-1; possibly TRBD1 for D (6 bases). Germline V gene lookup returns CDR1 SGHRS and CDR2 YFSETQ. The V end lost 3 bases, the J end lost 1 base, and 13 bases lay between the germline ends. The CDR3 has 15 amino acids. The CDR3 DNA is TGCGCCAGCAGCTCACAGGGCGTGGGGAACACTGAAGCTTTCTTT. This encodes CASSSQGVGNTEAFF.

The J gene is TRBJ2-5, the V gene TRBV28; TRBD1 agrees at 8 bases. In germline, CDR1 is MDHEN, CDR2 SYDVKM. Trimming at V came to 5 bases and at J to 4 bases, leaving 9 bases not matched to a gene. CDR3 size: 15 residues. CDR3 sequence (DNA): TGTGCCAGCAGTACTAGGACAGGGCTGATAGAGACCCAGTACTTC. It translates to CASSTRTGLIETQYF.